This T cell receptor (beta chain) derives from a study of neurological immune-mediated disorders. Findings and limits, study-wide: The study phylogenetically grouped the repertoires of 18 of 34 multiple sclerosis patients into one related-CDR3 cluster, a possible signature.

Regarding this clonotype: Its cognate antigen is unknown.

TCRdb re-called the 5' RACE reads with MiXCR, one entry per CDR3 protein. The sample includes 55,000 to 65,000 distinct CDR3 sequences, about 3.7% of them seen just once. The sequenced sample was PBMCs. The receptor comes from a woman in her forties or fifties with multiple sclerosis.

CDR3 sequence (DNA): TGTGCCAGCAGCTTTAACATCAGGGCCTCTGGGGCCAACGTCCTGACTTTC. Protein product: CASSFNIRASGANVLTF. This sequence joins TRBV5-6 and TRBJ2-6; D is perhaps TRBD1 (5 bases). Germline V gives CDR1 SGHDT, CDR2 YYEEEE. Trimming left V 2 bases short and J 0 bases short, with 12 bases between. The CDR3 has 17 residues. Together with reference TRBV5-6 and TRBJ2-6, the CDR3 gives the full variable domain: DAGVTQSPTHLIKTRGQQVTLRCSPKSGHDTVSWYQQALGQGPQFIFQYYEEEERQRGNFPDRFSGHQFPNYSSELNVNALLLGDSALYLCASSFNIRASGANVLTFGAGSRLTVL.